The next 27 T cell receptor beta chains were all read from a single sample in a study of T cell responses to AZD1222 COVID-19 vaccine. Some clones are missing from TCRdb's copy, which holds only in-frame ones; the method was immunoSEQ multiplex PCR. The sample has about 150,000 clones, around nine tenths seen once. The starting material was peripheral blood, obtained on day 0 of AZD1222 vaccination. The receptors stem from an adult in good health.

The chain links TRBV12-3 or TRBV12-4 to TRBJ1-5, with a possible D match to TRBD1 (5 bases). Trimming removed 1 base at V and 6 bases at J, with 7 bases between. This CDR3 is built from 13 residues. This CDR3 reads CASSLGGGQPQHF. CDR3 DNA sequence: TGTGCCAGCAGTTTAGGGGGGGGTCAGCCCCAGCATTTT.

The CDR3 loop reads CASRQGAYEQYF. CDR3 bases: TGTGCCTCCCGACAGGGTGCCTACGAGCAGTACTTC. The rearrangement joins TRBV27 to TRBJ2-7; 7 nucleotides agree with TRBD1. Looked up from germline, CDR1 is MNHEY and CDR2 is SMNVEV (reference sequence). The V gene end was trimmed by 11 bases and the J gene end by 2 bases; junction bases not matched to a gene: 6. The CDR3 consists of 12 residues.

The chain combines TRBV10-3 with TRBJ1-4; a possible D gene is TRBD1 (5 bases). The ends were cut back, 3 bases at V and 4 bases at J, with 18 bases in the middle. CDR1 and CDR2 from the germline V gene are ENHRY and SYGVKD. CDR3 length equals 17 residues. The CDR3 loop is CAISDPYSSDSNEKLFF. The CDR3 nucleotides are TGTGCCATCAGTGACCCTTACTCCAGTGACAGTAATGAAAAACTGTTTTTT.

V gene TRBV30 combines with J gene TRBJ2-7; 10 nucleotides align to TRBD2. V gave up 0 bases and J gave up 5 bases; unmatched junction bases: 16. The germline V gene has CDR1 GTSNPN and CDR2 SVGIG (reference sequence). There are 18 residues in the CDR3. The CDR3 sequence is CAWSVYFSLAGVLDEQYF. DNA for the CDR3: TGTGCCTGGAGTGTCTACTTCAGCCTAGCGGGAGTCTTGGACGAGCAGTACTTC.

The CDR3 DNA reads TGTGCCAGTAGTATAGAATGGAGGAACACCGGGGAGCTGTTTTTT. Its translation: CASSIEWRNTGELFF. The rearrangement links TRBV19 to TRBJ2-2; D unclear. Germline CDR1 reads LNHDA; CDR2 reads SQIVND (reference sequence). Between the trimmed V and J ends, which lost 0 bases and 1 base, there was a span of 6 bases. There are 15 residues in the CDR3.

The rearrangement joins TRBV11-2 to TRBJ2-2, with 10 bases that match TRBD1. Unmatched junction bases numbered 7, after V lost 2 bases and J lost 4 bases. CDR1 is SGHAT and CDR2 is FQNNGV in the germline V gene. This CDR3 comprises 17 residues. The CDR3 sequence: CASSLLGGDRGTGELFF. The CDR3 bases are TGTGCCAGCAGCTTACTGGGCGGGGACAGGGGCACCGGGGAGCTGTTTTTT.

This rearrangement joins TRBV28 to TRBJ1-2, with unresolved D. From germline, CDR1 is MDHEN and CDR2 SYDVKM. The CDR3 has 12 residues. V dropped 1 base and J dropped 9 bases, with 9 bases sitting between them. CDR3 amino acids: CASSLSGISYTF. The CDR3 DNA follows: TGTGCCAGCAGTTTATCCGGGATTAGCTACACCTTC.

The chain carries TRBV3-1 (or the pseudogene TRBV3-2) and TRBJ1-3; no definite D call. Trimming left V 3 bases short and J 3 bases short, with 12 bases between. The CDR3 extends over 15 amino acids. Per the germline V gene, CDR1 is LGHDT and CDR2 is YNNKEL (reference sequence). The CDR3 DNA reads as TGTGCCAGCAGCCATAGTAGGTCAGGTGGAAACACCATATATTTT. As protein: CASSHSRSGGNTIYF.

The gene calls are TRBV19 and TRBJ1-2, with TRBD1 matching over 8 bases. The junction had 8 bases not matched to a gene; V was cut back by 10 bases and J by 7 bases. Germline V lookup: CDR1 LNHDA, CDR2 SQIVND (reference sequence). This CDR3 has 12 amino acids. In DNA form, the CDR3 reads TGTGCCACCGCGACAGGGGCGTCTGGCTACACCTTC. It codes for CATATGASGYTF.

Details on this clone: Mismatch with germline at one junction end may stem from a read error. V is TRBV12-3 or TRBV12-4 and J is TRBJ1-5; D gene uncertain. This CDR3 region has 13 residues. The CDR3 region has the DNA TGTGCCAGCAGGTTAGGTGCCATTCGGCCCCAGCATTTT. Protein product: CASRLGAIRPQHF.

This sequence joins TRBV24-1 and TRBJ2-1, with D possibly TRBD2 on 5 matching bases. Trimming shortened V by 7 bases and J by 5 bases, and 14 bases separated the two germline ends. CDR1 and CDR2 from the germline V gene are KGHDR and SFDVKD. The CDR3 extends over 14 amino acids. The CDR3 reads CATRRQGGHNEQFF. The CDR3 nucleotides are TGTGCCACCAGACGACAAGGAGGCCACAATGAGCAGTTCTTC.

V usage is TRBV10-3 and J usage is TRBJ1-5; tentative D call: TRBD1 (5 bases). Trimming removed 0 bases from V and 4 bases from J, with 7 bases in between. From germline, CDR1 is ENHRY and CDR2 SYGVKD. The CDR3 loop spans 14 amino acids. CDR3 sequence: CAISESTGNQPQHF. As DNA, the CDR3 is TGTGCCATCAGTGAGTCAACAGGTAATCAGCCCCAGCATTTT.

This clone was seen a single time. This chain links TRBV28 with TRBJ1-1; no clear D. The CDR3 is made up of 13 amino acids. Deletions cut 3 bases from V and 0 bases from J, with 5 bases between. CDR1 is MDHEN, CDR2 SYDVKM, per germline. The CDR3 nucleotides read TGTGCCAGCAGTTTGTCAGTGAACACTGAAGCTTTCTTT. It yields the protein CASSLSVNTEAFF. Based on the CDR3 plus reference TRBV28 and TRBJ1-1, the full variable domain is DVKVTQSSRYLVKRTGEKVFLECVQDMDHENMFWYRQDPGLGLRLIYFSYDVKMKEKGDIPEGYSVSREKKERFSLILESASTNQTSMYLCASSLSVNTEAFFGQGTRLTVV.

The rearrangement uses TRBV19 and TRBJ1-5; TRBD1 aligns across 9 bases. V was clipped by 5 bases and J by 2 bases; unmatched bases: 4. The CDR3 spans 15 residues. Germline V gene lookup returns CDR1 LNHDA and CDR2 SQIVND (reference sequence). CDR3 in amino acids: CASSPRQGGNQPQHF. In DNA form, the CDR3 reads TGTGCCAGTAGTCCGCGACAGGGGGGCAATCAGCCCCAGCATTTT.

This CDR3 reads CSVEGTSGSWGYNEQFF. The CDR3 coding sequence is TGCAGCGTTGAAGGGACTAGCGGGAGCTGGGGTTACAATGAGCAGTTCTTC. This chain connects TRBV29-1 to TRBJ2-1; 13 positions match TRBD2. The length of the CDR3 is 17 residues. V dropped 1 base and J dropped 4; count of bases not matched to a gene: 7. From germline, CDR1 is SQVTM and CDR2 ANQGSEA.

This clone was counted a few times. The chain joins TRBV6-4 to TRBJ2-3; tentatively, D is TRBD1 (6 bases). The germline V gene has CDR1 MRHNA and CDR2 SNTAGT. This CDR3 is 15 amino acids long. The V and J ends lost 2 bases and 0 bases respectively, with 9 bases between them. The CDR3 DNA reads TGTGCCAGCAGTGACGGGACAACTAGCACAGATACGCAGTATTTT. Its translation: CASSDGTTSTDTQYF.

This chain links TRBV30 with TRBJ2-7; D tentatively fits TRBD1 or TRBD2 (5 bases each). Trimming stripped 3 bases from V and 2 bases from J, with 17 bases between. Germline-derived CDR1 and CDR2 are GTSNPN and SVGIG (reference sequence). There are 15 residues in the CDR3. The chain's CDR3 is CAWRKTVGPAYEQYF. In nucleotides, the CDR3 is TGTGCCTGGAGGAAGACAGTGGGACCTGCCTACGAGCAGTACTTC.

The chain is built from TRBV19 and TRBJ1-5, with a possible D match to TRBD1 (6 bases). The CDR3 sequence is 15 residues long. Germline V gene data show CDR1 as LNHDA and CDR2 as SQIVND (reference sequence). Deletions cut 0 bases from V and 7 bases from J, with 13 bases between. This CDR3 reads CASSIDLQGRQPQHF. The DNA of the CDR3 is TGTGCCAGTAGTATAGATTTACAGGGCCGACAGCCCCAGCATTTT.

The CDR3 DNA reads as TGTGCCAGCAGCTTGGGTTGGCAGACAGGTTTGGATCAGCCCCAGCATTTT. It codes for CASSLGWQTGLDQPQHF. This chain uses TRBV5-6 with TRBJ1-5, with D possibly matching TRBD1 (6 bases). The CDR3 spans 17 residues. Trimming took 0 bases from V and 5 from J, leaving 18 bases between them. The germline CDR1 and CDR2 sequences are SGHDT and YYEEEE.

The chain couples TRBV15 to TRBJ1-5; no clear D gene. Germline loops: CDR1 LNHNV, CDR2 YYDKDF (reference sequence). Between the trimmed V and J ends, which lost 0 bases and 8 bases, there was a span of 14 bases. The CDR3 totals 15 residues. CDR3 region: CATSREALGTEPQHF. The DNA for the CDR3 is TGTGCCACCAGCAGAGAAGCTTTGGGCACGGAGCCCCAGCATTTT.

J is TRBJ1-2 and V is TRBV30, with a weak D call TRBD1 (5 bases). The CDR3 runs to 12 residues. V was pared by 8 bases and J by 3 bases, with 13 bases between. The germline CDR1 and CDR2 sequences are GTSNPN and SVGIG (reference sequence). CDR3 sequence (DNA): TGTGCCACTCTCAGGGAGCACTATGGCTACACCTTC. Translated: CATLREHYGYTF.

This chain connects TRBV19 to TRBJ2-7; 7 bases line up with TRBD2. CDR3 length: 14 residues. Germline trimming cut 6 bases from V and 1 base from J; bases unmatched to any gene: 6. Germline V CDR1 and CDR2: LNHDA, SQIVND (reference sequence). The CDR3 DNA follows: TGTGCCAGTAGGGGGAGGGCAGGGTCCTACGAGCAGTACTTC. Translation gives CASRGRAGSYEQYF.

V usage is TRBV6-5 and J usage is TRBJ2-2; 8 bases line up with TRBD1. V lost 6 bases, J lost 2 bases, and 2 bases stayed unmatched. CDR1 is MNHEY and CDR2 is SVGAGI in the germline V gene. The length of the CDR3 is 14 residues. CDR3 residues: CASRGQVNTGELFF. For the CDR3, the DNA is TGTGCCAGCAGGGGACAGGTAAACACCGGGGAGCTGTTTTTT.

The chain joins TRBV19 to TRBJ1-6; D is unresolved. The germline V gene has CDR1 LNHDA and CDR2 SQIVND (reference sequence). The CDR3 contains 15 residues. V lost 6 bases, J lost 0 bases, and 9 bases lay in between. The CDR3 loop is CASRFRSSYNSPLHF. CDR3 in DNA: TGTGCCAGTAGATTCAGGAGCTCCTATAATTCACCCCTCCACTTT.

This chain joins TRBV2 and TRBJ1-1; 7 bases are shared with TRBD1. J lost 6 bases, V lost 5 bases, and 9 bases had no gene match. Germline V gene data show CDR1 as SNHLY and CDR2 as FYNNEI. The CDR3 loop spans 14 amino acids. The DNA for the CDR3 is TGTGCCAGCAGTCAGGACAGGCCAGGCGCTGAAGCTTTCTTT. Translation gives CASSQDRPGAEAFF.

The CDR3 here is CASSFGAGTVTGELFF. CDR3 coding DNA: TGTGCCAGCAGTTTTGGGGCAGGGACAGTAACCGGGGAGCTGTTTTTT. The J gene is TRBJ2-2, the V gene TRBV28, with 7 bases fitting TRBD1. The CDR3 is 16 residues long. Germline assignment: CDR1 MDHEN and CDR2 SYDVKM. With V trimmed by 3 bases and J by 5 bases, 9 bases remained unmatched. Supplemented by reference TRBV28 and TRBJ2-2, the full variable domain reads DVKVTQSSRYLVKRTGEKVFLECVQDMDHENMFWYRQDPGLGLRLIYFSYDVKMKEKGDIPEGYSVSREKKERFSLILESASTNQTSMYLCASSFGAGTVTGELFFGEGSRLTVL.

The J gene is TRBJ2-2, the V gene TRBV5-1, with D possibly being TRBD1 (5 bases). Germline loops: CDR1 SGHRS, CDR2 YFSETQ. This CDR3 has 17 residues. V dropped 3 bases and J dropped 2 bases, with 17 bases sitting between them. CDR3 sequence reads: CASSSDTKMQNTGELFF. The DNA of the CDR3 is TGCGCCAGCAGCTCGGACACCAAGATGCAAAACACCGGGGAGCTGTTTTTT.